The next 15 T cell receptor beta chains were all read from a single sample in a study of blood T cell repertoires in COVID-19. Profiling relied on immunoSEQ multiplex PCR, and the TCRdb table lists in-frame clones only, not all of them. The table shows approximately 110,000 clones, with 85% occurring only once. Sequencing input: peripheral blood. The receptor set was obtained from a human donor in a cohort sampled during active COVID-19.

This chain links TRBV6-5 with TRBJ1-4; no reliable D call. Germline lookup yields CDR1 MNHEY and CDR2 SVGAGI. The V and J ends lost 6 bases and 5 bases respectively, with 10 bases between them. This CDR3 contains 13 residues. The CDR3 region is CASSPARNEKLFF. CDR3 sequence (DNA): TGTGCCAGCAGCCCCGCGCGCAATGAAAAACTGTTTTTT.

This rearrangement joins TRBV7-2 to TRBJ1-5, with D tentatively TRBD1 (6 bases). The V end lost 5 bases, the J end lost 6 bases, and 17 bases lay between the germline ends. The length of the CDR3 is 15 residues. CDR1 SGHTA and CDR2 FQGNSA come from the germline V gene. CDR3: CASSQAWGGPQPQHF. The CDR3 region has the DNA TGTGCCAGCAGCCAGGCATGGGGGGGGCCTCAGCCCCAGCATTTT.

The chain has TRBV10-3 and TRBJ2-7, with 7 nucleotides matching TRBD1. CDR3 size: 13 residues. With 6 bases clipped from V and 6 bases from J, the junction kept 8 bases outside the gene matches. Germline CDR1 and CDR2: ENHRY and SYGVKD. The DNA for the CDR3 is TGTGCCATCAGAGGTGAGGGGGCCAGCGAGCAGTACTTC. It codes for CAIRGEGASEQYF.

The J gene is TRBJ1-1, the V gene TRBV6-7; 9 bases are a match to TRBD1. TRBV6-7 is filed as an ORF, its function uncertain. With V trimmed by 6 bases and J by 4 bases, 3 bases remained unmatched. This CDR3 is built from 13 residues. The CDR3 reads CASRLGQGTEAFF. The CDR3 region has the DNA TGTGCCAGCAGATTGGGACAGGGCACTGAAGCTTTCTTT.

The chain joins TRBV6-6 to TRBJ2-3; 8 bases fit TRBD2. The CDR3 sequence is 15 residues long. Germline lookup yields CDR1 MNHNY and CDR2 SVGAGI (reference sequence). V gave up 2 bases and J gave up 2 bases; unmatched junction bases: 3. In nucleotides, the CDR3 is TGTGCCAGCAGTTACATGCGGGGGGACACAGATACGCAGTATTTT. It translates to CASSYMRGDTDTQYF.

The genes are TRBV5-5 and TRBJ2-1, with a tentative D call TRBD1 (5 bases). The CDR3 has 15 residues. The germline V gene encodes CDR1 SGHKS and CDR2 YYEKEE (reference sequence). Deletions cut 0 bases from V and 2 bases from J, with 9 bases between. The chain's CDR3 is CASSLDRRTYNEQFF. CDR3 nucleotides: TGTGCCAGCAGCTTGGACAGGCGAACCTACAATGAGCAGTTCTTC. Filled out from reference TRBV5-5 and TRBJ2-1, the complete variable domain reads DAGVTQSPTHLIKTRGQQVTLRCSPISGHKSVSWYQQVLGQGPQFIFQYYEKEERGRGNFPDRFSARQFPNYSSELNVNALLLGDSALYLCASSLDRRTYNEQFFGPGTRLTVL.

The sample holds one count of this clone. V gene TRBV3-1 (or the pseudogene TRBV3-2) combines with J gene TRBJ1-6; the D gene is possibly TRBD1 (6 bases). Germline V gene sequence: CDR1 LGHDT, CDR2 YNNKEL (reference sequence). This CDR3 comprises 14 residues. Trimming removed 0 bases at V and 12 bases at J, with 12 bases between. The CDR3 loop reads CASSQEGTRGPLHF. As DNA, the CDR3 is TGTGCCAGCAGCCAAGAGGGGACAAGGGGACCCCTCCACTTT.

The V gene is TRBV9, the J gene TRBJ2-5; weak D call: TRBD2 (6 bases). Germline assignment: CDR1 SGDLS and CDR2 YYNGEE. The CDR3 has 15 residues. The V gene lost 1 base and the J gene lost 2 bases, with 12 bases spanning the gap. The DNA for the CDR3 is TGTGCCAGCAGCGTAACTAGCTTACCACAAGAGACCCAGTACTTC. It yields the protein CASSVTSLPQETQYF. Complete variable domain (other parts from reference TRBV9 and TRBJ2-5): DSGVTQTPKHLITATGQRVTLRCSPRSGDLSVYWYQQSLDQGLQFLIQYYNGEERAKGNILERFSAQQFPDLHSELNLSSLELGDSALYFCASSVTSLPQETQYFGPGTRLLVL.

The chain combines TRBV2 with TRBJ1-6; TRBD1 agrees at 7 bases. Per the germline V gene, CDR1 is SNHLY and CDR2 is FYNNEI. The CDR3 has 13 residues. Losses at the gene ends were 7 bases for V and 7 bases for J; bases not matched to a gene: 4. CDR3 bases: TGTGCCAGCACTGGACAGGAAAATTCACCCCTCCACTTT. The encoded protein is CASTGQENSPLHF.

V usage is TRBV7-9 and J usage is TRBJ2-7, with D perhaps matching TRBD2 (5 bases). V dropped 5 bases and J dropped 3 bases, with 26 bases sitting between them. The CDR3 has 18 residues. Germline CDR1 SEHNR, CDR2 FQNEAQ (reference sequence). In DNA, the CDR3 is TGTGCCAGCAGCCCAACTGGGAGAGGGTTACTCTCTATCTACGAGCAGTACTTC. Translating gives CASSPTGRGLLSIYEQYF.

The V and J genes are TRBV2 and TRBJ1-5; tentative D call: TRBD1 (5 bases). Between the trimmed V and J ends, which lost 2 bases and 1 base, there was a span of 9 bases. Germline V CDR1 and CDR2: SNHLY, FYNNEI. This CDR3 spans 15 amino acids. CDR3 loop: CASSEWAGSNQPQHF. CDR3 in DNA: TGTGCCAGCAGTGAATGGGCAGGGAGCAATCAGCCCCAGCATTTT.

The chain joins TRBV27 to TRBJ2-7; 7 bases map to TRBD1. The length of the CDR3 is 14 residues. Germline-derived CDR1 and CDR2 are MNHEY and SMNVEV (reference sequence). V gave up 3 bases and J gave up 6 bases; unmatched junction bases: 8. In nucleotides, the CDR3 is TGTGCCAGCAGTTTCAAGGGGGCTGGGGTCGAGCAGTACTTC. Protein sequence: CASSFKGAGVEQYF.

J is TRBJ2-1 and V is TRBV6-6, with TRBD2 as a possible D gene (7 bases). Deletions cut 7 bases from V and 3 bases from J, with 13 bases between. Looked up from germline, CDR1 is MNHNY and CDR2 is SVGAGI (reference sequence). The CDR3 sequence is 14 residues long. In DNA, the CDR3 is TGTGCCAGCATGGGGGGGCGAGACTACAATGAGCAGTTCTTC. Encoded protein: CASMGGRDYNEQFF.

This chain joins TRBV29-1 and TRBJ1-2, with 9 bases identical to TRBD1. The V segment lost 2 bases and the J segment 6 bases; nucleotides outside the gene matches: 16. The CDR3 is 17 residues long. Germline-derived CDR1 and CDR2 are SQVTM and ANQGSEA. The CDR3 DNA follows: TGCAGCGTTGAAACGTCCCGGGACAGGGTTTGGGGTAATGGCTACACCTTC. This translates into CSVETSRDRVWGNGYTF.

This chain uses TRBV5-1 with TRBJ2-7, with 8 bases identical to TRBD1. Germline V lookup: CDR1 SGHRS, CDR2 YFSETQ. Trimming removed 0 bases from V and 9 bases from J; junction bases left unmatched: 14. This CDR3 is built from 16 residues. CDR3 sequence reads: CASSLANPSDRGTQYF. DNA for the CDR3: TGCGCCAGCAGCTTGGCCAATCCCTCTGACAGGGGAACGCAGTACTTC.